This T cell receptor (beta chain) was found in a study of T cells in Graves' hyperthyroidism and ophthalmopathy. Patients aged 18 to 65 had newly diagnosed hyperthyroidism lasting under 2 months. Over 9 ml of fresh peripheral blood supplied the PBMCs. This clonotype appeared many times. From RNA transcripts, TCR beta CDR3 regions were amplified. When the TCR CDR3 underwent first-round RT-PCR, the HTBI primer set was used. TCRdb called the multiplex PCR reads again in MiXCR, with one record for every CDR3 protein. The sample contains some 140,000 distinct CDR3 sequences, about 20% of which appear only once. The CDR3 consists of 16 residues. V lost 0 bases and J lost 3, with 12 bases in between. Germline V gene sequence: CDR1 MNHEY, CDR2 SMNVEV (reference sequence).

The chain recombines TRBV27 with TRBJ2-4; perhaps D is TRBD1 or TRBD2 (6 bases each). The receptor's source is a woman in her forties or fifties with Graves' hyperthyroidism that later progressed to Graves' ophthalmopathy. Sequencing was performed on blood. CDR3 nucleotides: TGTGCCAGCAGTTTATCCGGGGGCTCTGGCAAAAACATTCAGTACTTC. Protein product: CASSLSGGSGKNIQYF.